One and the same sample provided the 16 T cell receptor beta chains below, sequenced in a study of early T cells in non-severe SARS-CoV-2 infection. TCRdb re-derived calls from the 5' RACE reads in MiXCR, one entry per CDR3 protein. The repertoire consists of tens of thousands of distinct CDR3 sequences, with under 7.5% occurring once and the leading ten covering 5.5% to 6%. Sequencing was performed on whole blood, taken at baseline. These receptors came from an adult who was a healthcare worker with PCR-confirmed SARS-CoV-2 infection or an uninfected control (not recorded which).

This clonotype was counted a few times. The chain employs TRBV21-1 and TRBJ2-5; the table's D call of TRBD1 was not tested on the DNA. TRBV21-1 is a documented pseudogene. The CDR3 is 15 residues long. CDR3 in amino acids: CASTRQGQYQETQYF. The CDR3 bases are TGTGCCAGCACTCGGCAGGGGCAGTACCAAGAGACCCAGTACTTC.

This clonotype was counted between two and nine times. The V and J genes are TRBV2 and TRBJ2-5, with TRBD2 matching 7 bases. Per germline, CDR1 SNHLY and CDR2 FYNNEI. J lost 4 bases, V lost 6 bases, and 11 bases had no gene match. This CDR3 is built from 15 residues. CDR3 sequence: CASRPGLVAVETQYF. The CDR3 DNA sequence: TGTGCCAGCAGACCAGGACTAGTAGCAGTAGAGACCCAGTACTTC.

This clonotype was detected ten times or more. The rearrangement joins TRBV27 to TRBJ1-1; D is undetermined. The CDR3 contains 14 residues. Trimming took off 3 bases at V and 1 base at J, with 9 bases between the two ends. Germline CDR1 is MNHEY and CDR2 is SMNVEV (reference sequence). CDR3 sequence reads: CASSLGRGNTEAFF. For the CDR3, the DNA is TGTGCCAGCAGTTTGGGTCGGGGGAACACTGAAGCTTTCTTT.

V and J are TRBV28 and TRBJ1-2; no reliable D call. Germline V gene data show CDR1 as MDHEN and CDR2 as SYDVKM. The CDR3 is 10 residues long. The ends were cut back, 4 bases at V and 8 bases at J, with 5 bases in the middle. DNA of the CDR3: TGTGCCAGCAGTTCGGGGGGCTACACCTTC. Translation: CASSSGGYTF.

In this sample, this clonotype turned up many times. The chain is built from TRBV20-1 and TRBJ2-7, with D hard to call. Germline lookup yields CDR1 DFQATT and CDR2 SNEGSKA (reference sequence). The CDR3 loop spans 14 amino acids. V lost 2 bases to trimming and J lost 0 bases, with 11 bases between them. The CDR3: CSARRNLISYEQYF. The CDR3, as DNA: TGCAGTGCTAGAAGGAATTTAATCTCCTACGAGCAGTACTTC.

The chain employs TRBV3-1 and TRBJ2-5; the D is unclear. This CDR3 spans 12 amino acids. Germline CDR1 LGHDT, CDR2 YNNKEL (reference sequence). Trimming took off 0 bases at V and 2 bases at J, with 1 base between the two ends. CDR3 coding DNA: TGTGCCAGCAGCCAAGATCAAGAGACCCAGTACTTC. Translation gives CASSQDQETQYF.

Ten or more counts support this clonotype. The chain carries TRBV7-2 and TRBJ2-1, with a weak D call TRBD2 (5 bases). The CDR3 has 13 amino acids. Between the trimmed V and J ends, which lost 5 bases and 13 bases, there was a span of 18 bases. Germline loops: CDR1 SGHTA, CDR2 FQGNSA. CDR3: CASSALLASPQFF. The CDR3 coding sequence is TGTGCCAGCAGCGCCCTTCTAGCATCACCCCAGTTCTTC.

As regards this clonotype: This likely comes from a read error, as the CDR3 has no conserved phenylalanine or tryptophan at its end. The V and J genes are TRBV20-1 and TRBJ2-3; 7 bases are shared with TRBD2. Germline V gene data show CDR1 as DFQATT and CDR2 as SNEGSKA (reference sequence). After removal of 2 bases from V and 1 base from J, the junction contained 9 bases not matched to a gene. The CDR3 extends over 16 amino acids. The CDR3 region is CSARNSQRGGTDTQYL. CDR3 in DNA: TGCAGTGCTAGAAACTCGCAGCGGGGAGGCACAGATACGCAGTATTTG.

V and J are TRBV11-3 and TRBJ2-1, with D possibly being TRBD1 (6 bases). V was trimmed by 3 bases and J by 10 bases, leaving 13 bases between them. The CDR3 extends over 13 amino acids. Germline-derived CDR1 and CDR2 are SGHNT and YENEEA. The CDR3 loop reads CASSFSGEGEQFF. CDR3 in DNA: TGTGCCAGCAGCTTCTCAGGGGAAGGGGAGCAGTTCTTC.

Many counts were recorded for this clonotype. The chain joins TRBV6-4 to TRBJ2-2, with D perhaps matching TRBD2 (6 bases). Trimming took 4 bases from V and 3 from J, leaving 6 bases between them. There are 13 residues in the CDR3. CDR1 is MRHNA, CDR2 SNTAGT, per germline. For the CDR3, the DNA is TGTGCCAGCAGTGCGGGGGACACCGGGGAGCTGTTTTTT. This codes for CASSAGDTGELFF.

The V gene is TRBV18, the J gene TRBJ1-1; TRBD1 is a possible D gene (5 bases). This CDR3 has 13 amino acids. Germline CDR1 reads KGHSH; CDR2 reads LQKENI. V was shortened by 6 bases and J by 7 bases, with 15 bases between the two germline ends. CDR3 sequence: CASSSDMPLEAFF. DNA for the CDR3: TGTGCCAGCTCCTCGGACATGCCCCTTGAAGCTTTCTTT.

V usage is TRBV4-2 and J usage is TRBJ1-3, with D perhaps matching TRBD1 (5 bases). Trimming took off 0 bases at V and 0 bases at J, with 9 bases between the two ends. CDR3 size: 16 residues. The V gene's germline CDR1 is LGHNA and CDR2 YNFKEQ. Written as DNA, the CDR3 is TGTGCCAGCAGCCAAGATCGGACAAACTCTGGAAACACCATATATTTT. Protein sequence: CASSQDRTNSGNTIYF.

The chain combines TRBV7-7 with TRBJ1-5, with 7 bases matching TRBD1. V trimming: 6 bases; J trimming: 7 bases; junction bases outside the gene matches: 15. Germline values: CDR1 SSHAT, CDR2 FNYEAQ (reference sequence). There are 16 residues in the CDR3. CDR3 in DNA: TGTGCCAGCAGTCCGGGACAGCCAAGACAGCGGCAGCCCCAGCATTTT. Protein sequence: CASSPGQPRQRQPQHF.

The chain couples TRBV12-3 or TRBV12-4 to TRBJ2-2; 10 bases match TRBD2. The junction had 7 bases not matched to a gene; V was cut back by 6 bases and J by 6 bases. This CDR3 is 15 amino acids long. The CDR3 DNA follows: TGTGCCAGCAGCCTTGAGCGGGGGGGCCCCGGGGAGCTGTTTTTT. It yields the protein CASSLERGGPGELFF.

This clonotype was observed many times. The gene calls are TRBV5-1 and TRBJ2-6, with D maybe TRBD1 (6 bases). Trimming shortened V by 4 bases and J by 2 bases, and 10 bases separated the two germline ends. The length of the CDR3 is 15 residues. Germline V gives CDR1 SGHRS, CDR2 YFSETQ. The CDR3 region has the DNA TGCGCCAGCAGCGCAGGGGTCCCTGGGGCCAACGTCCTGACTTTC. It codes for CASSAGVPGANVLTF.

This clonotype was found a few times. The chain is built from TRBV6-5 and TRBJ2-3; no definite D call. This CDR3 spans 13 amino acids. V lost 2 bases and J lost 1, with 4 bases in between. Germline CDR1 MNHEY, CDR2 SVGAGI. CDR3 in amino acids: CASSYLGTDTQYF. The CDR3 DNA reads as TGTGCCAGCAGTTACCTGGGCACAGATACGCAGTATTTT.